A single sample gave rise to the 7 T cell receptor beta chains below, sequenced in a study of T-cell reconstitution after alpha-beta-depleted transplantation in children. Construction of the TCRbeta library involved unique molecular identifiers. TCRdb re-called the PCR reads with MiXCR, one entry per CDR3 protein. The sample lists around 400,000 distinct CDR3 sequences, under 13% occurring once. The specimen was PBMCs from the stem cell graft donor, collected from the stem cell graft. The source of these receptors is a human donor who donated a stem cell graft to a child with acute myeloid leukemia.

The chain links TRBV10-3 to TRBJ2-1; 12 bases are a match to TRBD2. The length of the CDR3 is 16 residues. J lost 5 bases, V lost 2 bases, and 4 bases had no gene match. Germline CDR1 is ENHRY and CDR2 is SYGVKD. The CDR3 DNA reads as TGTGCCATCAGTGAGCGGACTAGCGGGATGAACAATGAGCAGTTCTTC. Amino acid sequence: CAISERTSGMNNEQFF.

The chain links TRBV20-1 to TRBJ2-7, with 7 positions matching TRBD2. The CDR3 extends over 15 amino acids. V lost 6 bases to trimming and J lost 0 bases; unmatched junction nucleotides: 11. Germline V gene data show CDR1 as DFQATT and CDR2 as SNEGSKA (reference sequence). DNA of the CDR3: TGCAGTGCCAGATCGACTAGCCCGGTCTCCTACGAGCAGTACTTC. This translates into CSARSTSPVSYEQYF.

The chain links TRBV25-1 to TRBJ2-5; D is uncertain. The CDR3 totals 12 residues. The V gene lost 1 base and the J gene lost 5 bases, with 5 bases spanning the gap. The germline CDR1 and CDR2 sequences are MGHDK and SYGVNS. As DNA, the CDR3 is TGTGCCAGCAGTGAATTGTGGGAGACCCAGTACTTC. Translating it yields CASSELWETQYF.

The table lists this clonotype with many counts. The rearrangement joins TRBV7-2 to TRBJ2-1; TRBD2 matches at 7 bases. CDR1 and CDR2 from the germline V gene are SGHTA and FQGNSA. V dropped 4 bases and J dropped 7; count of bases not matched to a gene: 4. The CDR3 has 13 residues. The CDR3 DNA follows: TGTGCCAGCAGCTCAGGACTAGTAAATGAGCAGTTCTTC. It encodes CASSSGLVNEQFF.

This clonotype was observed many times. V usage is TRBV11-2 and J usage is TRBJ2-2; D gene uncertain. Germline V gives CDR1 SGHAT, CDR2 FQNNGV. The CDR3 totals 13 residues. V lost 2 bases and J 5 bases, leaving 6 bases between the germline ends. DNA of the CDR3: TGTGCCAGCAGCTTATCTCGGACCGGGGAGCTGTTTTTT. Translating it yields CASSLSRTGELFF.

There are a few counts of this clonotype. The V and J genes are TRBV12-3 or TRBV12-4 and TRBJ1-2, with D perhaps matching TRBD1 (5 bases). The CDR3 covers 13 residues. Trimming removed 3 bases at V and 7 bases at J, with 12 bases between. CDR3 DNA: TGTGCCAGCAGTTTGGGGGATCTCGGTGGCTACACCTTC. Amino acids: CASSLGDLGGYTF.

This clonotype was seen only a few times. The chain recombines TRBV5-1 with TRBJ2-2; unclear D gene. The V end lost 0 bases, the J end lost 3 bases, and 6 bases lay between the germline ends. Looked up from germline, CDR1 is SGHRS and CDR2 is YFSETQ. This CDR3 comprises 14 residues. The chain's CDR3 is CASSLGYDTGELFF. The CDR3 nucleotides read TGCGCCAGCAGCTTGGGGTACGACACCGGGGAGCTGTTTTTT.